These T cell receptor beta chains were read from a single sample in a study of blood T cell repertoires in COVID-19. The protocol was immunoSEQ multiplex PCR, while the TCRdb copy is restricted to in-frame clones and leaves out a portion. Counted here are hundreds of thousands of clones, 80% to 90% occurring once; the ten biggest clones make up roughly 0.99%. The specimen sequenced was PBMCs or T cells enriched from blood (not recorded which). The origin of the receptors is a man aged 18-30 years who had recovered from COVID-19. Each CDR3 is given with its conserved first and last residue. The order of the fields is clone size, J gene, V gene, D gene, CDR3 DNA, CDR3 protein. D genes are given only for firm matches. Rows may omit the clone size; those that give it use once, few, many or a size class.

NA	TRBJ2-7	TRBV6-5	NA	TGTGCCAGCAGTTATAGGCGGGAATGGTACGAGCAGTACTTC	CASSYRREWYEQYF
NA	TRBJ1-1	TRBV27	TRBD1	TGTGCCAGCAGCCTCTCGACAGGGACCACTGAAGCTTTCTTT	CASSLSTGTTEAFF
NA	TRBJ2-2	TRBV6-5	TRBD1	TGTGCCAGCAGTTTAGGACAGGGTAGCACCGGGGAGCTGTTTTTT	CASSLGQGSTGELFF
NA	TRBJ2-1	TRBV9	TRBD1	TGTGCCAGCAGCGTAGACCTGGACAGGGGATTTGGGGAGCAGTTCTTC	CASSVDLDRGFGEQFF
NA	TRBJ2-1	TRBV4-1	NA	TGCGCCAGCAGCCAAGAAGGCAGGGCCTTCAATGAGCAGTTCTTC	CASSQEGRAFNEQFF
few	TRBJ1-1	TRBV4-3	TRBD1	TGCGCCAGCAGCCAATTCGCCAGGGGGCTGGGTGGGGCTTTCTTT	CASSQFARGLGGAFF
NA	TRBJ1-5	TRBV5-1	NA	TGCGCCAGCAGCCCGGGAGGTACCCAAGGCAGCAATCAGCCCCAGCATTTT	CASSPGGTQGSNQPQHF
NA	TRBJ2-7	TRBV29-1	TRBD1	TGCAGCGTCTCGACAGGGGGCGTAAACGAGCAGTACTTC	CSVSTGGVNEQYF
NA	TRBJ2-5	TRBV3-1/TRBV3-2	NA	TGTGCCAGCAGGCCTGACTCTCGCCCACAAGAGACCCAGTACTTC	CASRPDSRPQETQYF
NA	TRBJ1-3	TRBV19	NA	TGTGCCAGTAGTGGGGCAGCATTTAGCTCTGGAAACACCATATATTTT	CASSGAAFSSGNTIYF
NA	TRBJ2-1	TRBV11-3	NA	TGTGCCAGCAGTTTAAGCAGAGAGGGATACAATGAGCAGTTCTTC	CASSLSREGYNEQFF
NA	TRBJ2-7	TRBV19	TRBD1	TGTGCCAGTAGGAAAGAGGGGCAGGGGGATTCCTACGAGCAGTACTTC	CASRKEGQGDSYEQYF
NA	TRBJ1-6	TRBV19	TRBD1	TGTGCCAGTAGTATTAAAGGTATCTGGGTACCGGGACAGTCAAATTCACCCCTCCACTTT	CASSIKGIWVPGQSNSPLHF
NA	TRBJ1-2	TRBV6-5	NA	TGTGCCAGCAGTACTACAGGGAGCTGGGATGGCTACACCTTC	CASSTTGSWDGYTF
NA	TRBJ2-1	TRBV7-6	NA	TGTGCCAGCAGCTTAGATAGGGGGGGCTACAATGAGCAGTTCTTC	CASSLDRGGYNEQFF
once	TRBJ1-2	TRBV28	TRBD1	TGTGCCAGCAGGGAGAGAATAGGGGACAGGGCCTATGGCTACACCTTC	CASRERIGDRAYGYTF
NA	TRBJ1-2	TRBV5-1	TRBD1	TGCGCCAGCAGCTTGTGGGCCGGGACAGGAACGGGCTACACCTTC	CASSLWAGTGTGYTF
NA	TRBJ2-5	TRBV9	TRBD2	TGTGCCAGCAGCGTTACAGCGGGGACCGGGTTGGAGACCCAGTACTTC	CASSVTAGTGLETQYF
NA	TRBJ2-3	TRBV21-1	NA	TGTGCCAGGCGACAGGGTGGGCAGTATTTT	CARRQGGQYF
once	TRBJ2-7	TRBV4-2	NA	TGTGCCAGCAGCCAAGATCATGGAGGCTACGAGCAGTACTTC	CASSQDHGGYEQYF
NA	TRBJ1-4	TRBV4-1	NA	TGCGCCAGCAGCCAAGGGCAGGGGCCAACTAATGAAAAACTGTTTTTT	CASSQGQGPTNEKLFF
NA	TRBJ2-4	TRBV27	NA	TGTGCCAGCAGTCCGAGAACTTCCTCGGGTGACATTCAGTACTTC	CASSPRTSSGDIQYF
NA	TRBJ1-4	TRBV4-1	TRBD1	TGCGCCAGCAGCCAAGGACAGGGCAGGGCCACTAATGAAAAACTGTTTTTT	CASSQGQGRATNEKLFF
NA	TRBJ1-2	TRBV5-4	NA	TGTGCCAGCAGCCCCGTGGCGGAAACCGGTGGCTACACCTTC	CASSPVAETGGYTF
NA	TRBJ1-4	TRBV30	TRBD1	TGTGCCTCAGGGGGCTACGGTGAAAAACTGTTTTTT	CASGGYGEKLFF
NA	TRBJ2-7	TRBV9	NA	TGTGCCAGCAGCGTAGGCCTGGAGGCAGATCCCTACGAGCAGTACTTC	CASSVGLEADPYEQYF
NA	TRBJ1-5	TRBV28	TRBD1	TGTGCCAGCTTAACCCTGACAGGGGGATATCAGCCCCAGCATTTT	CASLTLTGGYQPQHF
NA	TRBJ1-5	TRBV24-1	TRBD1	TGTGCCACCAGTGATGCCGGACAGGGAGTGAGCAATCAGCCCCAGCATTTT	CATSDAGQGVSNQPQHF
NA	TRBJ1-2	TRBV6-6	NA	TGTGCCAGCAGGACGAACCCGACGGGGATCTATGGCTACACCTTC	CASRTNPTGIYGYTF
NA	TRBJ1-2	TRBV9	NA	TGTGCCAGCAGCGTAGAACTGAACTATGGCTACACCTTC	CASSVELNYGYTF
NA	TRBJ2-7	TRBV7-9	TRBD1	TGTGCCAGCACCATGGGACAGGGTACCTACGAGCAGTACTTC	CASTMGQGTYEQYF
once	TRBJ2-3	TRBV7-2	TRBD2	TGTGCCAGCAGCCAACCACGGCCCGCGGGAGGTCAGCCAGATACGCAGTATTTT	CASSQPRPAGGQPDTQYF
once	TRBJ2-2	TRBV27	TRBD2	TGTGCCAGCAGTCGTCTAGCGGGAGGGCCCGGGGAGCTGTTTTTT	CASSRLAGGPGELFF
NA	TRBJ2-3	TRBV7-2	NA	TGTGCCAGCAGCTTACTAGATACGCAGTATTTT	CASSLLDTQYF
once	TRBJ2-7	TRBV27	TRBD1	TGTGCCAGCAGCATTGGACAGGGGGCCTCCGAGCAGTACTTC	CASSIGQGASEQYF
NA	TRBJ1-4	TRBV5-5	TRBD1	TGTGCCAGCAGCCCTGCCGGACAGGGGAAAGAAAAACTGTTTTTT	CASSPAGQGKEKLFF
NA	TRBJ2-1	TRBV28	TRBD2	TGTGCCAGCAGCGTCCCGGGACTAGGTAGTGAGCAGTTCTTC	CASSVPGLGSEQFF
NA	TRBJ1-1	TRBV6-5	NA	TGTGCCAGCAGTCCTATTCAGGTCGGCACTGAAGCTTTCTTT	CASSPIQVGTEAFF
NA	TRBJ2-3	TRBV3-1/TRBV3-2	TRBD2	TGTGCCAGCAACCCCGGGACTAGGGGCCCAGATACGCAGTATTTT	CASNPGTRGPDTQYF
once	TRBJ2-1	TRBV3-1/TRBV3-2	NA	TGTGCCAGCAGCCAAGAAAGGGGGGGGCGGAAGCAGTTCTTC	CASSQERGGRKQFF
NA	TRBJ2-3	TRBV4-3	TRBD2	TGCGCCAGCAGCCAATCTTTAGCGGGAGTCGTGTTAGATACGCAGTATTTT	CASSQSLAGVVLDTQYF
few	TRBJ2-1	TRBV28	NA	TGTGCCAGCAGCACCCCGGGAGCCGCCTACAATGAGCAGTTCTTC	CASSTPGAAYNEQFF
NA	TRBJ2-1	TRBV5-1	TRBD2	TGCGCCAGCAGCGCTCGACTAGCGGGCAAAAACAATGAGCAGTTCTTC	CASSARLAGKNNEQFF
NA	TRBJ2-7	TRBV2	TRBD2	TGTGCCAGCATGGGGGGAGGACTAGCGGGGCGGGAGCAGTACTTC	CASMGGGLAGREQYF
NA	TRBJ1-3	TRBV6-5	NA	TGTGCTAGCAGCCGTCGTGGAGGGGGAAACACCATATATTTT	CASSRRGGGNTIYF
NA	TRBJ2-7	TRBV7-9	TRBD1	TGTGCCAGCAGCTCGAGGGACAGGGGCCCCTACGAGCAGTACTTC	CASSSRDRGPYEQYF
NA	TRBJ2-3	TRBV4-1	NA	TGCGCCAGCAGCCAAGTTGGGACTAGCACAGATACGCAGTATTTT	CASSQVGTSTDTQYF
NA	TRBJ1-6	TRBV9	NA	TGTGCCAGCAGCGCCCCGTCTTCACCCCTCCACTTT	CASSAPSSPLHF
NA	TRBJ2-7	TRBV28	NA	TGTGCCAGCCGAGGACAGCGCCCATCCTACGAGCAGTACTTC	CASRGQRPSYEQYF
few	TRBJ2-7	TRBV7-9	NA	TGTGCCAGCAGCCGCATAGGGGGCTCCTACGAGCAGTACTTC	CASSRIGGSYEQYF
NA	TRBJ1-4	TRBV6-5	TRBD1	TGTGCCAGCAGCCGGGACAGGGAAAAACTGTTTTTT	CASSRDREKLFF
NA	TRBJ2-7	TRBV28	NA	TGTGCCAGCAGCAGGGGCTCCTACGAGCAGTACTTC	CASSRGSYEQYF
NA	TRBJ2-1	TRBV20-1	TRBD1	TGCAGTGGACAGGGAAATGAGCAGTTCTTC	CSGQGNEQFF
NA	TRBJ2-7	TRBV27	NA	TGTGCCAGCAGTCTTTCAGGGGCCTACGAGCAGTACTTC	CASSLSGAYEQYF